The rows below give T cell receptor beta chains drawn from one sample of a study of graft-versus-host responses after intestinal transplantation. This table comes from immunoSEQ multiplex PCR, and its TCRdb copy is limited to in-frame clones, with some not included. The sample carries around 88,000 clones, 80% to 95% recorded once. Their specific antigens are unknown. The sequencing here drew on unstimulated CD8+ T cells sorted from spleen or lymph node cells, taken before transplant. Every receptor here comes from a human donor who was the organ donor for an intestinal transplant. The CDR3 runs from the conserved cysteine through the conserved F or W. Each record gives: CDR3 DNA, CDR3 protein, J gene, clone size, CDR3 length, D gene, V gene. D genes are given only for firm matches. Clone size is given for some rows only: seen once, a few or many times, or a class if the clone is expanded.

TGTGCCAGCAGTTCTAGCGGGGGTAGCACAGATACGCAGTATTTT | CASSSSGGSTDTQYF | TRBJ2-3 | . | 15 | TRBD2 | TRBV7-3
TGTGCCAGTACCGAGGCAGGCTATGGCTACACCTTC | CASTEAGYGYTF | TRBJ1-2 | once | 12 | . | TRBV19
TGTGCCAGCAGCTTAGGTCGGGACAGGGGCAGAGAGACCCAGTACTTC | CASSLGRDRGRETQYF | TRBJ2-5 | . | 16 | TRBD1 | TRBV11-2
TGCGCCAGCAGCTCGGGACTAGCCAAGACAGATACGCAGTATTTT | CASSSGLAKTDTQYF | TRBJ2-3 | . | 15 | TRBD2 | TRBV5-1
TGTGCCAGCAGCGCCGTTGCGGAGTCCTCCTACGAGCAGTACTTC | CASSAVAESSYEQYF | TRBJ2-7 | once | 15 | . | TRBV11-2
TGTGCCAGCAGCTTAGAGACTGAGGCTGAAGCTTTCTTT | CASSLETEAEAFF | TRBJ1-1 | . | 13 | . | TRBV11-2
TGTGCCAGTAGTATAGTAACAGGCTTGCAGCCCCAGCATTTT | CASSIVTGLQPQHF | TRBJ1-5 | . | 14 | . | TRBV19
TGTGCCAGCAGCCAAGACGGACAGGGCCCCCCCGGGGAGCTGTTTTTT | CASSQDGQGPPGELFF | TRBJ2-2 | . | 16 | TRBD1 | TRBV14
TGTGCCAGCAGTTATTTAGGGGAGACCTACGAGCAGTACTTC | CASSYLGETYEQYF | TRBJ2-7 | once | 14 | . | TRBV6-5
TGTGCCAGCAGAAATACAGGGGACCCAGTCGACACCGGGGAGCTGTTTTTT | CASRNTGDPVDTGELFF | TRBJ2-2 | . | 17 | TRBD1 | TRBV7-9
TGTGCCAGTAGTGGACCGGGACAGATTGGGCTCGAGCAGTACTTC | CASSGPGQIGLEQYF | TRBJ2-7 | . | 15 | TRBD1 | TRBV19
TGTGCCAGCAGCTTGGAGGTCAGGGGCTTGGACGAGCAGTACTTC | CASSLEVRGLDEQYF | TRBJ2-7 | . | 15 | . | TRBV5-6
TGTGCCAGCAGCCCCCGACGGGGACTAGCGGCGGTAGAGCAGTTCTTC | CASSPRRGLAAVEQFF | TRBJ2-1 | . | 16 | TRBD2 | TRBV11-3
TGCGCCAGCACCCCACAGACTCCACCCCCGAACGATGAGCAGTTCTTC | CASTPQTPPPNDEQFF | TRBJ2-1 | . | 16 | . | TRBV10-2
TGTGCCAGCAGTTACTCGTCGAACACTGAAGCTTTCTTT | CASSYSSNTEAFF | TRBJ1-1 | . | 13 | . | TRBV6-6
TGTGCCAGCAGCCCTTACGGGCCACCCTCCGGTCTTGAGCAGTTCTTC | CASSPYGPPSGLEQFF | TRBJ2-1 | . | 16 | . | TRBV7-3
TGTGCCAGCAGCTCAACAGATACGCAGTATTTT | CASSSTDTQYF | TRBJ2-3 | . | 11 | . | TRBV11-2